This T cell receptor beta chain was sequenced in a study of T cell repertoires in cytomegalovirus infection. Study information: Public TCR beta signatures marked donors with CMV infection and the matching HLA.

Points on this clonotype: What it binds is unknown.

In TCRdb, the reads were re-called with MiXCR into one record per CDR3 protein. The sample contains tens of thousands of distinct CDR3 sequences, about half of which appear only once. Germline lookup yields CDR1 SGHDT and CDR2 YYEEEE. CDR3 length equals 14 residues. Deletions cut 5 bases from V and 6 bases from J, with 17 bases between. The sample was CD8+ T cells from cultured PBMCs, taken from culture after CMV antigen stimulation. The chain is built from TRBV5-6 and TRBJ1-2; tentative D call: TRBD1 (6 bases). The clonotype originates from a human donor in good health (CMV status not recorded). Some clones in this sample may be carry-over from other donors' samples. The CDR3 spells CASRVAGDINGYTF. CDR3 DNA sequence: TGTGCCAGCAGGGTGGCAGGGGATATTAATGGCTACACCTTC. Full variable domain (missing parts from reference TRBV5-6 and TRBJ1-2): DAGVTQSPTHLIKTRGQQVTLRCSPKSGHDTVSWYQQALGQGPQFIFQYYEEEERQRGNFPDRFSGHQFPNYSSELNVNALLLGDSALYLCASRVAGDINGYTFGSGTRLTVV.